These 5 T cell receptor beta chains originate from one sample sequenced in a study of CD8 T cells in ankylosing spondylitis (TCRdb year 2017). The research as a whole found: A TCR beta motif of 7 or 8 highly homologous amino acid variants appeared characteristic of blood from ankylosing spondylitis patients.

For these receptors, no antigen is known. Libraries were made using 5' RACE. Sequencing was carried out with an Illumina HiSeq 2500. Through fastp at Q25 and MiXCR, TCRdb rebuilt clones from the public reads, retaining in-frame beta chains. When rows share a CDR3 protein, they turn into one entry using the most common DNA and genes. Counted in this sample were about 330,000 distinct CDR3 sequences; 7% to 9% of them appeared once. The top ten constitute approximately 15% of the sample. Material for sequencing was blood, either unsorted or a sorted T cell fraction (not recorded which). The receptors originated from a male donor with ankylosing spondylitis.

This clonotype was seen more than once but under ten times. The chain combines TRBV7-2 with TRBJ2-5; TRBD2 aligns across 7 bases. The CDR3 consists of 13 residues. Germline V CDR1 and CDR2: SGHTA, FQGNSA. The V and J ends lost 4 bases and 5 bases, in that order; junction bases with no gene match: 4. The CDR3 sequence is CASSSSGTETQYF. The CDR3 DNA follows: TGTGCCAGCAGCTCAAGCGGGACGGAGACCCAGTACTTC.

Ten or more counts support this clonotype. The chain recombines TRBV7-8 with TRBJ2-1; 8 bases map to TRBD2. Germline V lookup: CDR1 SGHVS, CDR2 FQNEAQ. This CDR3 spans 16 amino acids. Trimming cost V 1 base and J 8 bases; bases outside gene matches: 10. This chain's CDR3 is CASSLGPAGGRDEQFF. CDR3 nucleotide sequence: TGTGCCAGCAGCTTAGGTCCCGCGGGAGGCCGAGATGAGCAGTTCTTC.

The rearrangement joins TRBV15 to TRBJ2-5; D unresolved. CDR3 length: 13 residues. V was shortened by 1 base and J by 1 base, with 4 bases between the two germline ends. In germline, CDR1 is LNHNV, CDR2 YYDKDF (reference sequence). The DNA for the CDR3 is TGTGCCACCAGCAGAGCTTTCCAAGAGACCCAGTACTTC. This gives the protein CATSRAFQETQYF.

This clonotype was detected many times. The CDR3 loop reads CASSPGQESTEAFF. The CDR3 bases are TGTGCCAGCAGCCCGGGACAGGAGTCCACTGAAGCTTTCTTT. This chain links TRBV7-9 with TRBJ1-1; 8 bases align to TRBD1. The length of the CDR3 is 14 residues. Germline V lookup: CDR1 SEHNR, CDR2 FQNEAQ (reference sequence). The junction had 6 bases not matched to a gene; V was cut back by 5 bases and J by 4 bases.

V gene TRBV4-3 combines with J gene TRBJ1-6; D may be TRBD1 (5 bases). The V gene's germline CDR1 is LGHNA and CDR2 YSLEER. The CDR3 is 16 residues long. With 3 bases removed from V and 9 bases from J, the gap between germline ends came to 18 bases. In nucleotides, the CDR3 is TGCGCCAGCAGCCACGTGTGGGGGGAAAGAGGTTCACCCCTCCACTTT. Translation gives CASSHVWGERGSPLHF.